This T cell receptor beta chain was identified during a study of blood T cell repertoires in COVID-19. Across the study: Acute and convalescent COVID-19 specimens originated in the United States, Italy and Spain. Sample material is recorded as cDNA or gDNA derived from T cells, B-cell-depleted T cells, or PBMCs.

In Seattle, patients joined the study during active infection and were tracked longitudinally. From germline, CDR1 is LGHNA and CDR2 YSLEER. This CDR3 is 15 amino acids long. Trimming cost V 5 bases and J 3 bases; bases outside gene matches: 6. As handled by the study authors: The authors estimated nucleated cell counts from reference gene primer amplification. Clones were sequenced by immunoSEQ multiplex PCR, and TCRdb holds only the in-frame ones, with some missing. That table is the source of V, J and clone size, and D and trimming were worked out from the DNA. The sample yields some 62,000 clones, 85% to 90% seen once.

Sequenced input: peripheral blood. The receptor was isolated from a woman between 55 and 75 years old with COVID-19, enrolled during active disease. The chain carries TRBV4-3 and TRBJ2-2; 7 bases align to TRBD2. The DNA of the CDR3 is TGCGCCAGCAGCATGACTAGCATCGACACCGGGGAGCTGTTTTTT. This sequence encodes CASSMTSIDTGELFF.